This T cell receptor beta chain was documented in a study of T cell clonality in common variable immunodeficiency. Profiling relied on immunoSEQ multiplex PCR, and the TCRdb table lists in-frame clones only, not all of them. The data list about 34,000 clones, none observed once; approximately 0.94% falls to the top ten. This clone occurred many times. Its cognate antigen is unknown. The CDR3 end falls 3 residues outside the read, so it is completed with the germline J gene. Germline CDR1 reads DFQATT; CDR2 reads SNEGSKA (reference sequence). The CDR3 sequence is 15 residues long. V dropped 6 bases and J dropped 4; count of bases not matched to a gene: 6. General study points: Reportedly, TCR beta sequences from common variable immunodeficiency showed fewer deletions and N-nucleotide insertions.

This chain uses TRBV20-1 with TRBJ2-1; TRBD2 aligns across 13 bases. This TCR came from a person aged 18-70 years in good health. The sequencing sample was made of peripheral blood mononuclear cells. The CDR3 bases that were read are TGCAGTGCCCGGGGACTAGCGGGATCTTACAATGAG. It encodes CSARGLAGSYNE. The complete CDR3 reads CSARGLAGSYNEQFF.